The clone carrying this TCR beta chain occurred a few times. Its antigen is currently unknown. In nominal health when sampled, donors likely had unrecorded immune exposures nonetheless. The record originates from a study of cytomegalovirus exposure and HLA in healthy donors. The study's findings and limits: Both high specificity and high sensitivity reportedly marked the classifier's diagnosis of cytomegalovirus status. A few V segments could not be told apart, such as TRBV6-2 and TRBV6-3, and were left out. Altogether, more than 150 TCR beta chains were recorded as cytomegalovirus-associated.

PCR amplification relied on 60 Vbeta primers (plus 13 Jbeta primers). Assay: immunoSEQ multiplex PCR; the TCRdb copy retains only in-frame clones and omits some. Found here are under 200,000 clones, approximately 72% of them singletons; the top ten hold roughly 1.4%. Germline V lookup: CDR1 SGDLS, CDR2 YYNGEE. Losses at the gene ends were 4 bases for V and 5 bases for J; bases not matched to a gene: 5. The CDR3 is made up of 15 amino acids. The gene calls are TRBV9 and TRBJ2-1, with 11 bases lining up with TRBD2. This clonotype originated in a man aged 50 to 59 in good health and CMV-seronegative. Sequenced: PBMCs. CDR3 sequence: CASSFPSGGNNEQFF. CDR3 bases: TGTGCCAGCAGCTTTCCTAGCGGGGGGAACAATGAGCAGTTCTTC.